The entry that follows covers one T cell receptor (beta chain) sequence. Its antigen is as yet unknown. Naive CD8 cells lacked CD45RO, underwent positive selection for CCR7 and left out terminally differentiated effector memory CD45RA+ cells. The data were taken from a study of shared clonotypes between healthy human individuals. About the research overall: The study used three CD4 naive, three CD4 memory, two CD8 naive and one CD8 memory plate per donor. The study, taken as a whole, reports: A small donor pool kept down the genetic and exposure-history diversity that was represented.

Sequencing was performed with immunoSEQ multiplex PCR; in TCRdb, only in-frame clones are kept and a portion is missing. The sample records fewer than 1 million clones, roughly 96% being singletons. The CDR3 totals 14 residues. V lost 4 bases, J lost 4 bases, and 14 bases lay in between. The V gene's germline CDR1 is SGHRS and CDR2 YFSETQ. The chain couples TRBV5-1 to TRBJ1-1; D is possibly TRBD1 (6 bases). Sequenced input: naive CD8+ T cells sorted from blood. This TCR came from a man aged 30-40 years in good health. CDR3 coding DNA: TGCGCCAGCAGCCCTGGGACATCCCTCACTGAAGCTTTCTTT. Translated, it gives CASSPGTSLTEAFF.